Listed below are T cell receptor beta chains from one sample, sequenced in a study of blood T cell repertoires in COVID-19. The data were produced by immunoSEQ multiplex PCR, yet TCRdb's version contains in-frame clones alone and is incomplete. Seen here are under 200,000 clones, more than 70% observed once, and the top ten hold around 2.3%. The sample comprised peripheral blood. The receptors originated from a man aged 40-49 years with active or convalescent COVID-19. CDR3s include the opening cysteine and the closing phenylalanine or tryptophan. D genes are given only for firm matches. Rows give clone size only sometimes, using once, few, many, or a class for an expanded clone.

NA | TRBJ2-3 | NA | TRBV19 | TGTGCCAGTAGTATTGACAGGTCGACAGATACGCAGTATTTT | CASSIDRSTDTQYF
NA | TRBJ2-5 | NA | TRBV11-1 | TGTGCCAGCAGCCGTCGAGGGCCGGAGACCCAGTACTTC | CASSRRGPETQYF
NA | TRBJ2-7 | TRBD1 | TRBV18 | TGTGCCAGCTCCCACGGGACAGATCTCTACGAGCAGTACTTC | CASSHGTDLYEQYF
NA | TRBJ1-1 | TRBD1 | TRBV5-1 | TGCGCCAGCAGCTCAACAGGGGGGTCCACTGAAGCTTTCTTT | CASSSTGGSTEAFF
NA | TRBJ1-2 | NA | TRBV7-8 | TGTGCCAGCAGCCCCGAGGTCTATGGCTACACCTTC | CASSPEVYGYTF
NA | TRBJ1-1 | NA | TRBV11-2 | TGTGCCAGCAACCTTAAGCTGGACACTGAAGCTTTCTTT | CASNLKLDTEAFF
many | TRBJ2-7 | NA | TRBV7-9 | TGTGCCAGCAGCGCTGCCACTGGGTGGAGAATTACCTACGAGCAGTACTTC | CASSAATGWRITYEQYF
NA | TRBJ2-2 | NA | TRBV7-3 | TGTGCCAGCAGCTTAGGGGGGTCTGCCAGATACACCGGGGAGCTGTTTTTT | CASSLGGSARYTGELFF
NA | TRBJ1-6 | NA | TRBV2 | TGTGCCAGCACGCAGGCCGGGGGTTCACCCCTCCACTTT | CASTQAGGSPLHF
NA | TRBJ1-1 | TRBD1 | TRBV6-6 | TGTGCCAGCAGCCTAGGGACAGCAAACACTGAAGCTTTCTTT | CASSLGTANTEAFF
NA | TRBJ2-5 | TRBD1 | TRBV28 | TGTGCCAGCAGTGCGTACCTGGGACAGGGGAGATCAGAGACCCAGTACTTC | CASSAYLGQGRSETQYF
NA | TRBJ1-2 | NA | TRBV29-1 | TGCAGCGTCGAATCACCCGCAGGGCATCCCTATGGCTACACCTTC | CSVESPAGHPYGYTF
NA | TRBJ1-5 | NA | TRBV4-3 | TGCGCCAGCAGCCAAGATTGGACTGTTCCCCAGCCCCAGCATTTT | CASSQDWTVPQPQHF